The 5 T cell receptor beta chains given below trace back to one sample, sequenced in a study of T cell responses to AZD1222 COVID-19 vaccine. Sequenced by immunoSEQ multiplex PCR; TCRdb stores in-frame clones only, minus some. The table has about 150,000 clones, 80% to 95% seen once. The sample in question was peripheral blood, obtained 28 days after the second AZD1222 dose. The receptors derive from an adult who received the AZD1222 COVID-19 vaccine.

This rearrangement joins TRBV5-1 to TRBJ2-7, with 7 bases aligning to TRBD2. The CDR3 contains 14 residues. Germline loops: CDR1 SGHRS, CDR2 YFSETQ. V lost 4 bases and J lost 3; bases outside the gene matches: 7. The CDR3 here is CASSALGGSYEQYF. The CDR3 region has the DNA TGCGCCAGCAGCGCGCTCGGCGGGAGCTACGAGCAGTACTTC.

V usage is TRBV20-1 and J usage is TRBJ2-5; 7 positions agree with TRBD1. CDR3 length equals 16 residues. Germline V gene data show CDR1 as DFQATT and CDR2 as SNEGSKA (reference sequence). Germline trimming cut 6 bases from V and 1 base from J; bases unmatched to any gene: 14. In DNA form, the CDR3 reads TGCAGTGCGAGTACCCGACAGGGTTGGGGCCAAGAGACCCAGTACTTC. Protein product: CSASTRQGWGQETQYF.

For the CDR3, the DNA is TGCGCCAGCAGCCAAGTCGGGGGCCTTTACGAGCAGTTCTTC. Translated: CASSQVGGLYEQFF. J is TRBJ2-1 and V is TRBV4-1, with D tentatively TRBD1 or TRBD2 (6 bases each). Germline lookup yields CDR1 MGHRA and CDR2 YSYEKL. The CDR3 is 14 residues long. Trimming left V 1 base short and J 10 bases short, with 14 bases between.

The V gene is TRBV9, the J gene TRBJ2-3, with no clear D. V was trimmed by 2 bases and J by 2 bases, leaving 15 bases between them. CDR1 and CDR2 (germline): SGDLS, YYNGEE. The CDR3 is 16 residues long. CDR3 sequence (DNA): TGTGCCAGCAGCGTGACGGACCTGTCCCACACAGATACGCAGTATTTT. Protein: CASSVTDLSHTDTQYF. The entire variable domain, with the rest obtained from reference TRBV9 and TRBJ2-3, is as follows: DSGVTQTPKHLITATGQRVTLRCSPRSGDLSVYWYQQSLDQGLQFLIQYYNGEERAKGNILERFSAQQFPDLHSELNLSSLELGDSALYFCASSVTDLSHTDTQYFGPGTRLTVL.

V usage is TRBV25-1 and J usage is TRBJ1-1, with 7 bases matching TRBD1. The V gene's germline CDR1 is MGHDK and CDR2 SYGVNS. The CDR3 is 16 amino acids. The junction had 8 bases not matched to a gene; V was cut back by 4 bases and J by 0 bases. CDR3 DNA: TGTGCCAGCAGTGCGCCTCCGGGACAGCTGAACACTGAAGCTTTCTTT. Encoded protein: CASSAPPGQLNTEAFF.